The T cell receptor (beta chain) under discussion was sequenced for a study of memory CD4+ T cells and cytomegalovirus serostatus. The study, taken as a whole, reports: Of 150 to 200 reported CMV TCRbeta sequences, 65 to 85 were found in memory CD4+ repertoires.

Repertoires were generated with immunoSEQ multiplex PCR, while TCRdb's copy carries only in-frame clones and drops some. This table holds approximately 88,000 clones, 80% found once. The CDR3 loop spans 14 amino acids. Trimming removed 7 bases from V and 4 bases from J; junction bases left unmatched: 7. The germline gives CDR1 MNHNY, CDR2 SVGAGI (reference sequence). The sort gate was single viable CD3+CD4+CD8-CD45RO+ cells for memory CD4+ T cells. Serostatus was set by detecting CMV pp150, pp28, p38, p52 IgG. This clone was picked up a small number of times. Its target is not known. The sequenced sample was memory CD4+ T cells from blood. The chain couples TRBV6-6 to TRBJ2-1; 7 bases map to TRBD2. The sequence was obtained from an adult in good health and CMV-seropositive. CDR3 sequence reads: CASNLAAQYNEQFF. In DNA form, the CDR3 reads TGTGCCAGCAATCTAGCGGCCCAATACAATGAGCAGTTCTTC.